Given below is one T cell receptor (beta chain) in context. Its cognate antigen is unknown. This entry belongs to a study of CD8 T cells in ankylosing spondylitis. CDR1 is SEHNR, CDR2 FQNEAQ, per germline (reference sequence). The V gene lost 5 bases and the J gene lost 2 bases, with 12 bases spanning the gap. CDR3 size: 15 residues. Whole-study results and caveats: Seemingly characteristic of ankylosing spondylitis blood was a TCR beta motif consisting of roughly 8 highly homologous variants. Some motif variants had been reported before (in reactive arthritis synovial fluid and blood).

Construction of TCR beta libraries was performed using quantitative 5'-RACE with molecular barcodes. TCRdb fed the 5' RACE reads into MiXCR, producing one record per CDR3 protein. This sample has 700,000 to 850,000 distinct CDR3 sequences, with 12% found just once. What was sequenced was blood, either unsorted or a sorted T cell fraction (not recorded which). This chain connects TRBV7-9 to TRBJ2-2, with D tentatively TRBD1 (6 bases). The receptor comes from a male donor with ankylosing spondylitis. The CDR3 coding sequence is TGTGCCAGCAGCCAGCGGACAGTTAACACCGGGGAGCTGTTTTTT. Amino acid sequence: CASSQRTVNTGELFF.